Below are 2 T cell receptor beta chains sequenced from a single sample in a study of control samples from healthy donors and cancer patients. Sequencing was performed with immunoSEQ multiplex PCR; in TCRdb, only in-frame clones are kept and a portion is missing. The data show about 140,000 clones, 80% to 95% seen once. Sample: blood. These receptors were taken from a man aged 30 to 45 in good health.

J is TRBJ1-2 and V is TRBV6-1; no clear D. This CDR3 is built from 14 residues. The germline V and J ends were trimmed by 5 bases and 8 bases, with 18 bases remaining between them. CDR1 and CDR2 (germline): MNHNS, SASEGT. The CDR3 coding sequence is TGTGCCAGCAGTTGGCCAAAGGGAGATCGGGGCTACACCTTC. Protein sequence: CASSWPKGDRGYTF.

This clone showed up just a few times. This chain links TRBV2 with TRBJ2-7; 14 bases align to TRBD2. The CDR3 loop spans 17 amino acids. The V gene end was trimmed by 1 base and the J gene end by 7 bases; junction bases not matched to a gene: 9. Germline loops: CDR1 SNHLY, CDR2 FYNNEI. This chain's CDR3 is CASSEGRLAGGIREQYF. DNA of the CDR3: TGTGCCAGCAGTGAAGGGAGACTAGCGGGAGGGATTCGAGAGCAGTACTTC.